What follows describes a single T cell receptor beta chain. Its antigen is not known. These data are taken from a study of shared clonotypes between healthy human individuals. Trimming took 6 bases from V and 3 from J, leaving 12 bases between them. CDR1 is SEHNR, CDR2 FQNEAQ, per germline (reference sequence). The CDR3 is 13 residues long. Study-wide results and caveats: When naive CD4 clonotypes were compared across a few donors, around 5% were shared. Memory subsets generally showed lower estimated richness than naive subsets. Clonotype sharing among the donors was expected to vary with sequencing depth.

In the study's own analysis: Junction-only sequences without quality scores were provided by ImmunoSEQ, so filtering was different. Clones were sequenced by immunoSEQ multiplex PCR, and TCRdb holds only the in-frame ones, with some missing. The D gene and trimming were derived from the DNA, and the V and J assignments and clone size from that table. The sample consists of 2 million to 3 million clones, around 94% of them appearing once. The V call is TRBV7-9, the J call TRBJ2-7; possible D gene TRBD2, 6 bases. Sequenced material: naive CD4+ T cells sorted from blood. Subset denoted: CD45RA+ positively selected. This sequence originates from a young man in good health. The CDR3 loop is CASSLTSFYEQYF. CDR3 in DNA: TGTGCCAGCAGTCTTACTAGCTTCTACGAGCAGTACTTC.